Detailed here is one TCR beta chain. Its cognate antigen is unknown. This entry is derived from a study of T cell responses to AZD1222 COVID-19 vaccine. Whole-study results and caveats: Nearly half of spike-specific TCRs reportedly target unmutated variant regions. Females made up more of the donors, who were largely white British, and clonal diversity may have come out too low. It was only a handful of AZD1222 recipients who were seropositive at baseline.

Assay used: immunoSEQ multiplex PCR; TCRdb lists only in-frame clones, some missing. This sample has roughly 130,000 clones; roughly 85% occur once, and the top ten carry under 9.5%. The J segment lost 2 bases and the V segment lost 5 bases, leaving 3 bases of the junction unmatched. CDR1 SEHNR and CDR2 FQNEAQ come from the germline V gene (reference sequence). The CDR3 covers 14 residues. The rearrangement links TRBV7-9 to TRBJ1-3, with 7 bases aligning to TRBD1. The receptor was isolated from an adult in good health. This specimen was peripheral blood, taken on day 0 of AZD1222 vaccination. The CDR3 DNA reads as TGTGCCAGCAGCCCAGGGGGGGCTGGAAACACCATATATTTT. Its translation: CASSPGGAGNTIYF.